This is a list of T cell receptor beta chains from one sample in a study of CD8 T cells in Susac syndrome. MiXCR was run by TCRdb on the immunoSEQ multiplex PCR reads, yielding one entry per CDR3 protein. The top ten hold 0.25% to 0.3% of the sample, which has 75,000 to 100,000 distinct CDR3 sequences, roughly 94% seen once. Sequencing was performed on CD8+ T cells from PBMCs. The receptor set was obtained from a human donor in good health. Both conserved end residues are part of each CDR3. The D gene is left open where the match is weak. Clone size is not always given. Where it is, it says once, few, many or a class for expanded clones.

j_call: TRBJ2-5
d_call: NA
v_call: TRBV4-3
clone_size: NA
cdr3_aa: CASSQGGRGETQYF
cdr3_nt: TGCGCCAGCAGCCAAGGGGGGCGCGGTGAGACCCAGTACTTC

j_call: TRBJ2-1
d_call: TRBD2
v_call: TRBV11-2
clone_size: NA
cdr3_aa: CASSSPSGSRYNEQFF
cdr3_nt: TGTGCCAGCAGCTCACCCAGCGGGAGCCGTTACAATGAGCAGTTCTTC

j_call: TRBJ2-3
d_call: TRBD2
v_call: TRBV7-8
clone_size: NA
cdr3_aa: CASSIAGSTDTQYF
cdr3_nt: TGTGCCAGCAGCATAGCGGGAAGCACAGATACGCAGTATTTT

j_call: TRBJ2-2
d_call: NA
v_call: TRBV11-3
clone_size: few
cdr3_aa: CASSRTGNTGELFF
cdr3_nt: TGTGCCAGCAGCCGGACGGGGAACACCGGGGAGCTGTTTTTT

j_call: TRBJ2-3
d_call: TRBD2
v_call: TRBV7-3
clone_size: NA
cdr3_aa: CASSQTSGMTDTQYF
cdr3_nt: TGTGCCAGCAGCCAAACTAGCGGGATGACAGATACGCAGTATTTT

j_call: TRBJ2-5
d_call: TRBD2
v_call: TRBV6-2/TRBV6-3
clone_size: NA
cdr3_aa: CATSGDQETQYF
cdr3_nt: TGTGCCACTAGCGGAGACCAAGAGACCCAGTACTTC

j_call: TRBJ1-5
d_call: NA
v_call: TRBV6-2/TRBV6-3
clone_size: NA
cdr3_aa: CASSRGTSNQPQHF
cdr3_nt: TGTGCCAGCAGTAGGGGGACATCGAATCAGCCCCAGCATTTT

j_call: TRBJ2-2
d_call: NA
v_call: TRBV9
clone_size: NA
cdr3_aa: CASSVGTANTGELFF
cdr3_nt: TGTGCCAGCAGCGTTGGGACCGCGAACACCGGGGAGCTGTTTTTT

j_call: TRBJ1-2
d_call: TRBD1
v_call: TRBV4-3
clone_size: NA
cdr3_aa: CASSHLPGQGDGYTF
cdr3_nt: TGCGCCAGCAGCCACTTACCGGGACAGGGGGACGGCTACACCTTC

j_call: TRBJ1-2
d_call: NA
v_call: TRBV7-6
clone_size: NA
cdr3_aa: CASSFLGQVSYTF
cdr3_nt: TGTGCCAGCAGCTTCCTAGGTCAGGTTAGCTACACCTTC

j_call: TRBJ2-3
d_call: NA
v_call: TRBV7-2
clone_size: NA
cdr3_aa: CASSFFGGPDTQYF
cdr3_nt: TGTGCCAGCAGCTTTTTCGGGGGCCCAGATACGCAGTATTTT

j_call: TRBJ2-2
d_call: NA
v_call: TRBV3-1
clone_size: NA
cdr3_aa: CASSQDTLQSGELFF
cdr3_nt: TGTGCCAGCAGCCAAGATACACTTCAGAGCGGGGAGCTGTTTTTT

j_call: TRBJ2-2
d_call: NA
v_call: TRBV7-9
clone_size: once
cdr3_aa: CASSSPGLGVTGELFF
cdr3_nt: TGTGCCAGCAGTTCTCCGGGACTCGGGGTAACCGGGGAGCTGTTTTTT

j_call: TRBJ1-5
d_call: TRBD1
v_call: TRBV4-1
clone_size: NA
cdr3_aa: CASSQETGGLQPQHF
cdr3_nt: TGCGCCAGCAGCCAAGAGACAGGGGGTCTTCAGCCCCAGCATTTT

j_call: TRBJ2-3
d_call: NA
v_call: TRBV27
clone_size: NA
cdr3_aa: CASSPPAAPFTDTQYF
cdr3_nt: TGTGCCAGCAGTCCCCCTGCGGCACCCTTCACAGATACGCAGTATTTT

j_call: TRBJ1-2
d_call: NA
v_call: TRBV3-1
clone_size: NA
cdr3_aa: CASSQDVRSRYGYTF
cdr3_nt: TGTGCCAGCAGCCAAGACGTCAGATCCCGCTATGGCTACACCTTC

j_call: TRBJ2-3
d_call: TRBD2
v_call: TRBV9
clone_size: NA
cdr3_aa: CASATSGTSDTQYF
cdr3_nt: TGTGCCAGCGCGACTAGCGGGACTTCCGATACGCAGTATTTT

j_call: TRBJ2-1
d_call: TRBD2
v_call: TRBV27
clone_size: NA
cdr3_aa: CASRNSGDSSYNEQFF
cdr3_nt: TGTGCCAGCAGGAACAGCGGGGATAGCTCCTACAATGAGCAGTTCTTC

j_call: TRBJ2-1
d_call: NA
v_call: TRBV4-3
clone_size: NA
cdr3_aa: CASSHPPQGTHNEQFF
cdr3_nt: TGCGCCAGCAGCCATCCACCCCAAGGGACCCACAATGAGCAGTTCTTC

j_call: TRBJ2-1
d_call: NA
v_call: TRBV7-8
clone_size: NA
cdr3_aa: CASSSRPFDNEQFF
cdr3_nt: TGTGCCAGCAGCTCCAGGCCCTTTGACAATGAGCAGTTCTTC

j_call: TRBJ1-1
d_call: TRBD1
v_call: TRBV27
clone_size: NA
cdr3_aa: CASSDRGTNTEAFF
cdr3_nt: TGTGCCAGCAGCGACAGGGGTACGAACACTGAAGCTTTCTTT

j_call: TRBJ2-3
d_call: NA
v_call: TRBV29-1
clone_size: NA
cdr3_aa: CSVGRTTDTQYF
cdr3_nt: TGCAGCGTTGGGCGGACCACAGATACGCAGTATTTT

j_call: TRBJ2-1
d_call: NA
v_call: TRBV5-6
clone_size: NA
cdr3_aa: CASRRTTEAGSYNEQFF
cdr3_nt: TGTGCCAGCAGGAGGACCACAGAGGCAGGCTCCTACAATGAGCAGTTCTTC

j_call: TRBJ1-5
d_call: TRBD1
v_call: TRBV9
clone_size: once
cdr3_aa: CASGATGTNQPQHF
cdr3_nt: TGTGCCAGTGGGGCGACAGGGACCAATCAGCCCCAGCATTTT

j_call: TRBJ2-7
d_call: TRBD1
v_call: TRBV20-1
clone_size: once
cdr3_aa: CSVPWAGGVGSYEQYF
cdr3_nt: TGCAGTGTTCCTTGGGCAGGGGGCGTTGGGTCCTACGAGCAGTACTTC

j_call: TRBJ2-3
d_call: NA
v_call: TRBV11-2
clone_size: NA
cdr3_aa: CATQDRDTQYF
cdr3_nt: TGTGCCACCCAAGACCGAGATACGCAGTATTTT

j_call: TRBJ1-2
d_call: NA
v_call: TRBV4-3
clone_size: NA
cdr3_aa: CASSQDPTGRANYGYTF
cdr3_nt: TGCGCCAGCAGCCAAGATCCAACGGGGAGGGCTAACTATGGCTACACCTTC

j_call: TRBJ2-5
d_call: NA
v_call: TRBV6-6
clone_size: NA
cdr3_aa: CASHSGSETQYF
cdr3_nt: TGTGCCAGCCACAGCGGGTCAGAGACCCAGTACTTC

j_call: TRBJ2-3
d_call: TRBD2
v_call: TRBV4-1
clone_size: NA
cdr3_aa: CASSPPSGAGRDTQYF
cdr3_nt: TGCGCCAGCAGCCCCCCTAGCGGGGCCGGAAGAGATACGCAGTATTTT

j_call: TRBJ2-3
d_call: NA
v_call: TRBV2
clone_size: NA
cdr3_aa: CASSDDTDTQYF
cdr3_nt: TGTGCCAGCAGTGATGATACAGATACGCAGTATTTT

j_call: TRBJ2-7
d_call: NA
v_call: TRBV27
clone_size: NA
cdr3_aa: CASSSDPHEQYF
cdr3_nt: TGTGCCAGCAGTAGCGATCCCCACGAGCAGTACTTC

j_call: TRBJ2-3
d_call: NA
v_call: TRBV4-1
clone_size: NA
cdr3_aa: CASSQTPRESDTQYF
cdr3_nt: TGCGCCAGCAGCCAGACCCCCCGGGAGTCAGATACGCAGTATTTT

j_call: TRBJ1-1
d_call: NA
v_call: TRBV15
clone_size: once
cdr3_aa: CATSPPVEPPDAEAFF
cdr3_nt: TGTGCCACCAGCCCCCCCGTGGAGCCCCCGGACGCTGAAGCTTTCTTT

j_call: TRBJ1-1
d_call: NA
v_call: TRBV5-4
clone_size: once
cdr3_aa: CASSNTGEAFF
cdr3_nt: TGTGCCAGCAGCAATACAGGGGAAGCTTTCTTT

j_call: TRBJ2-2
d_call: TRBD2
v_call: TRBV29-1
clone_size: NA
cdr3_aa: CSVVAASGANTGELFF
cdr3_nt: TGCAGCGTTGTGGCGGCTAGCGGCGCGAACACCGGGGAGCTGTTTTTT

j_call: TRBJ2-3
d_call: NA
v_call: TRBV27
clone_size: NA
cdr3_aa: CASFQSPDTQYF
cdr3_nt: TGTGCCAGCTTTCAGTCGCCAGATACGCAGTATTTT

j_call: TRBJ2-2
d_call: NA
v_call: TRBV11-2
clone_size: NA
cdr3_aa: CASSHGRLGFSGELFF
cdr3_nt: TGTGCCAGCAGCCACGGTCGACTAGGGTTCTCCGGGGAGCTGTTTTTT

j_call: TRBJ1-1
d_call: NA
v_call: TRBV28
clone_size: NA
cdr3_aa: CASSVPGMNTEAFF
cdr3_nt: TGTGCCAGCAGTGTTCCCGGGATGAACACTGAAGCTTTCTTT

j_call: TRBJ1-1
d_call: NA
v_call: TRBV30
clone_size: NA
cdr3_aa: CAWKFGPGGDTEAFF
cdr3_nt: TGTGCCTGGAAGTTCGGACCCGGCGGGGACACTGAAGCTTTCTTT

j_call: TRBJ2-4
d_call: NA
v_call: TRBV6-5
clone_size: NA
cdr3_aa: CASSYYQGSYIQYF
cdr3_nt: TGTGCCAGCAGTTACTATCAGGGAAGTTACATTCAGTACTTC

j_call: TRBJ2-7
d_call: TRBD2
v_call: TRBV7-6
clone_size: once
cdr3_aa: CASSPPGLAGGNEQYF
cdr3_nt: TGTGCCAGCAGCCCCCCCGGACTAGCGGGGGGGAACGAGCAGTACTTC

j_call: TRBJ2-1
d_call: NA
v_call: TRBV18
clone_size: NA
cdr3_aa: CASSPYPGSYNEQFF
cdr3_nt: TGTGCCAGCTCACCATATCCAGGATCGTACAATGAGCAGTTCTTC

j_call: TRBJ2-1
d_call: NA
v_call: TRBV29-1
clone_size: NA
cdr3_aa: CSYRGLGYNEQFF
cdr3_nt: TGCAGTTACAGGGGACTAGGGTACAATGAGCAGTTCTTC

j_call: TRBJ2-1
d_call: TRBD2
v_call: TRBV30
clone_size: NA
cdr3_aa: CAWTSGANNEQFF
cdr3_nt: TGTGCCTGGACTAGCGGGGCAAACAATGAGCAGTTCTTC

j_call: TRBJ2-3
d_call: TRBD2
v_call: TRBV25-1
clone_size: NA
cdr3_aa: CASMAGGMNTQYF
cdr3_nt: TGTGCCAGCATGGCGGGGGGGATGAATACGCAGTATTTT

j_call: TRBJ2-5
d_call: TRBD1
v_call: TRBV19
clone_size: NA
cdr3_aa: CASSTSSSGTGRQETQYF
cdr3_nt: TGTGCCAGTAGTACCTCTTCTTCCGGGACAGGGCGTCAAGAGACCCAGTACTTC